This TCR beta chain was sequenced for a study of CD8+ T cells in alopecia areata. About the research overall: Treated patients were dosed with oral tofacitinib, taking 5 to 10 mg twice daily.

This clone has a handful of counts. Treatment of the sample: oral pan-JAK inhibitor, 5-10 mg twice daily. Collected material from alopecia areata patients comprised lesional scalp punch biopsies and peripheral blood. In each case, RNA was isolated and then reverse transcribed into cDNA as the sequencing template. Clones were sequenced by immunoSEQ multiplex PCR, and TCRdb holds only the in-frame ones, with some missing. The sample carries 79,000 or so clones, approximately 66% recorded once. The germline V gene encodes CDR1 SEHNR and CDR2 FQNEAQ (reference sequence). The CDR3 is 16 amino acids. The V gene lost 3 bases and the J gene lost 2 bases, with 13 bases spanning the gap.

The clonotype originates from a human donor with alopecia areata. This chain joins TRBV7-9 and TRBJ2-2; D might be TRBD1 or TRBD2, each matching 5 bases. The input for sequencing was CD8+ T cells sorted from blood, taken at week 24, from a patient treated with tofacitinib. CDR3 region: CASSFRTGGNTGELFF. The CDR3 coding sequence is TGTGCCAGCAGCTTTCGGACTGGGGGAAACACCGGGGAGCTGTTTTTT.